This paragraph reports one T cell receptor (beta chain). The method was immunoSEQ multiplex PCR; TCRdb's version includes in-frame clones alone and lacks a portion of them. The sample includes about 2 million clones, about 95% of them seen just once. These data come from a study of shared clonotypes between healthy human individuals. The V gene's germline CDR1 is MNHEY and CDR2 SMNVEV (reference sequence). The CDR3 covers 15 residues. V lost 5 bases, J lost 2 bases, and 7 bases stayed unmatched. Naive-designated CD8 cells lacked CD45RO, were positively enriched for CCR7, and omitted terminally differentiated effector memory CD45RA+ cells.

The chain has TRBV27 and TRBJ2-7; 9 bases line up with TRBD1. The source of this sequence is a man younger than 30 in good health. Material for sequencing was naive CD8+ T cells sorted from blood. CDR3 coding DNA: TGTGCCAGCAGTGGGGGACAGGGCCTAACCTACGAGCAGTACTTC. Amino acids: CASSGGQGLTYEQYF.